The next 29 T cell receptor beta chains were all read from a single sample in a study of T cells in Graves' hyperthyroidism and ophthalmopathy. Amplified TCR beta CDR3 regions derived from RNA transcripts. The HTBI primer set drove a first-round RT-PCR of the TCR CDR3. TCRdb reprocessed the multiplex PCR reads with MiXCR, giving one entry per CDR3 protein. The sample has 500,000 to 800,000 distinct CDR3 sequences, 13% to 15% seen once. The sequenced sample consisted of blood. All receptors derive from a woman between 50 and 59 years old with Graves' ophthalmopathy.

Comment on this clonotype: The junction and the germline gene differ at one end; a read error may be behind it. This chain joins TRBV6-2 or TRBV6-3 and TRBJ2-7; D is ambiguous. CDR1 and CDR2 from the germline V gene are MNHEY and SVGEGT. This CDR3 is built from 11 residues. The chain's CDR3 is CASRDVYEQHF. The CDR3 nucleotides are TGTGCCAGCAGGGACGTTTACGAGCAGCACTTC.

This clonotype occurred many times. This sequence joins TRBV20-1 and TRBJ1-2, with 10 bases fitting TRBD1. The V gene's germline CDR1 is DFQATT and CDR2 SNEGSKA (reference sequence). The CDR3 spans 15 residues. After removal of 4 bases from V and 7 bases from J, the junction contained 12 bases not matched to a gene. As DNA, the CDR3 is TGCAGTGCTACTCCCCACGGGACAGGGGATGTTGGCTACACCTTC. It translates to CSATPHGTGDVGYTF.

This clonotype came up many times. The CDR3 DNA is TGTGCCAGCAGTGGTCGGACGGGGGGCAATGAGCAGTTCTTC. Its protein is CASSGRTGGNEQFF. The chain has TRBV27 and TRBJ2-1; 7 positions match TRBD2. The CDR3 runs to 14 residues. Germline V gene lookup returns CDR1 MNHEY and CDR2 SMNVEV (reference sequence). The trim removed 5 bases at V and 6 bases at J, leaving 7 bases unmatched.

This clonotype was observed at least ten times. V gene TRBV7-2 combines with J gene TRBJ2-5, with a tentative D call TRBD1 (5 bases). The germline V and J ends were trimmed by 1 base and 12 bases, with 12 bases remaining between them. CDR1 is SGHTA, CDR2 FQGNSA, per germline. The length of the CDR3 is 12 residues. The chain's CDR3 is CASSLGATAKYF. The CDR3, as DNA: TGTGCCAGCAGCTTAGGGGCGACAGCCAAGTACTTC.

This clonotype showed up many times. The chain carries TRBV28 and TRBJ2-1, with TRBD1 as a possible D gene (5 bases). The CDR3 is 15 amino acids. The V gene lost 7 bases and the J gene lost 2 bases, with 15 bases spanning the gap. Germline V gives CDR1 MDHEN, CDR2 SYDVKM. The CDR3 here is CASTSLGRAYNEQFF. CDR3 DNA: TGTGCCAGCACCTCGCTTGGCAGGGCCTACAATGAGCAGTTCTTC.

This clonotype was counted ten times or more. This sequence joins TRBV13 and TRBJ1-1; weak D call: TRBD1 (6 bases). The CDR3 contains 15 residues. Between the trimmed V and J ends, which lost 1 base and 5 bases, there was a span of 14 bases. Germline V gene data show CDR1 as PRHDT and CDR2 as FYEKMQ (reference sequence). This CDR3 reads CASSLEGVRRTEAFF. Here the CDR3 DNA reads TGTGCCAGCAGCTTAGAGGGGGTAAGGAGGACTGAAGCTTTCTTT.

In this sample, this clonotype turned up many times. The chain uses TRBV5-6 and TRBJ2-1, with D tentatively TRBD2 (7 bases). V was trimmed by 4 bases and J by 3 bases, leaving 14 bases between them. The germline gives CDR1 SGHDT, CDR2 YYEEEE. The CDR3 is 15 amino acids. The chain's CDR3 is CASSNSGTSYNEQFF. The CDR3 DNA follows: TGTGCCAGCAGCAACAGCGGGACAAGCTACAATGAGCAGTTCTTC.

Turning to this clonotype: Since a much larger clone is just one base distant, this may be a read error. V is TRBV25-1 and J is TRBJ2-7, with TRBD1 identical over 8 bases. Germline CDR1 is MGHDK and CDR2 is SYGVNS. CDR3 size: 15 residues. The CDR3 bases are TGTGCCAGCCGTGAATGGGCAGGGGGCCGCGGCGAGCAGTACTTC. Encoded protein: CASREWAGGRGEQYF.

The CDR3 nucleotides read TGTGCCAGCAGCTTCTTGGCCGGACAGGGTGAAAGCAATCAGCCCCAGCATTTT. The encoded protein is CASSFLAGQGESNQPQHF. This chain uses TRBV5-6 with TRBJ1-5; 8 bases align to TRBD1. Germline V gene data show CDR1 as SGHDT and CDR2 as YYEEEE. There are 18 residues in the CDR3. The V segment lost 2 bases and the J segment 1 base; nucleotides outside the gene matches: 11.

The V gene is TRBV12-3 or TRBV12-4, the J gene TRBJ2-5; 8 positions agree with TRBD2. The CDR3 runs to 15 residues. The V and J ends lost 4 bases and 4 bases, in that order; junction bases with no gene match: 8. The CDR3 is CASSSGLVGVETQYF. The DNA for the CDR3 is TGTGCCAGCAGTTCGGGACTAGTGGGAGTAGAGACCCAGTACTTC.

This clonotype was picked up many times. The genes are TRBV2 and TRBJ2-7; 10 bases match TRBD2. J lost 5 bases, V lost 8 bases, and 3 bases had no gene match. Germline assignment: CDR1 SNHLY and CDR2 FYNNEI. This CDR3 is 12 amino acids long. The DNA of the CDR3 is TGTGCCAGCGCGGGGACTAGCGACGAGCAGTACTTC. It codes for CASAGTSDEQYF.

The table lists this clonotype with many counts. The genes are TRBV14 and TRBJ2-7, with 12 bases lining up with TRBD1. Losses at the gene ends were 5 bases for V and 5 bases for J; bases not matched to a gene: 7. This CDR3 is 15 amino acids long. Germline CDR1 and CDR2: SGHDN and FVKESK. DNA of the CDR3: TGTGCCAGCAGCTCGCCGGGACAGGGGGCCCACGAGCAGTACTTC. Translation: CASSSPGQGAHEQYF.

This clonotype showed up many times. The genes are TRBV7-2 and TRBJ2-7, with TRBD2 matching over 13 bases. CDR3 length equals 16 residues. Unmatched junction bases numbered 8, after V lost 5 bases and J lost 4 bases. CDR1 is SGHTA, CDR2 FQGNSA, per germline. In DNA, the CDR3 is TGTGCCAGCAGCCCCAAAGGACTAGCGGGAGTGTACGAGCAGTACTTC. Residues: CASSPKGLAGVYEQYF.

In regard to this clonotype: A much more abundant neighbour one base away suggests this may be a read error. The rearrangement uses TRBV20-1 and TRBJ2-7; D is unclear. This CDR3 has 13 amino acids. From germline, CDR1 is DFQATT and CDR2 SNEGSKA (reference sequence). Trimming took off 6 bases at V and 2 bases at J, with 14 bases between the two ends. The CDR3 region is CSAGNGRAYEQYF. In DNA, the CDR3 is TGCAGTGCCGGTAACGGGCGAGCCTACGAGCAGTACTTC.

This clonotype has a count of ten or more. The V and J genes are TRBV5-1 and TRBJ2-1, with TRBD2 matching 7 bases. There are 16 residues in the CDR3. J was trimmed by 4 bases and V by 1 base; bases with no gene match: 8. Germline V gives CDR1 SGHRS, CDR2 YFSETQ. The chain's CDR3 is CASSLIGGRGYNEQFF. The CDR3 coding sequence is TGCGCCAGCAGCTTGATTGGCGGGAGAGGGTACAATGAGCAGTTCTTC.

This clonotype was seen many times. The chain has TRBV20-1 and TRBJ2-5, with 7 bases fitting TRBD2. Germline V gene data show CDR1 as DFQATT and CDR2 as SNEGSKA (reference sequence). J was trimmed by 4 bases and V by 8 bases; bases with no gene match: 10. This CDR3 has 13 residues. CDR3 DNA: TGCAGTCCAACGGGGGGAGCGGGAGAGACCCAGTACTTC. It yields the protein CSPTGGAGETQYF.

With regard to this clonotype: A much more abundant neighbour one base away suggests this may be a read error. The conserved phenylalanine or tryptophan is not found at the CDR3 terminus, so this likely reflects a read error. The chain combines TRBV7-9 with TRBJ2-7; the D is unclear. V was trimmed by 5 bases and J by 4 bases, leaving 15 bases between them. CDR3 length: 14 amino acids. Germline V gene data show CDR1 as SEHNR and CDR2 as FQNEAQ (reference sequence). CDR3 amino acids: CASSLWTSRYEQYL. In DNA, the CDR3 is TGTGCCAGCAGCCTTTGGACCAGTCGATACGAGCAGTACCTC.

This clonotype has ten or more counts. The V gene is TRBV7-3, the J gene TRBJ2-3; D gene uncertain. Per germline, CDR1 SGHTA and CDR2 FQGTGA. V lost 5 bases to trimming and J lost 2 bases, with 8 bases between them. The CDR3 has 13 amino acids. CDR3 nucleotides: TGTGCCAGCAGCCTTCAATCCACAGATACGCAGTATTTT. It specifies CASSLQSTDTQYF.

This clonotype has ten or more counts. The V gene is TRBV6-2 or TRBV6-3, the J gene TRBJ1-5; no clear D gene. The CDR3 runs 12 residues. The V gene's germline CDR1 is MNHEY and CDR2 SVGEGT. Trimming took 2 bases from V and 6 from J, leaving 5 bases between them. The CDR3 bases are TGTGCCAGCAGTTACGCGGGTCAGCCCCAGCATTTT. It encodes CASSYAGQPQHF.

Ten or more counts support this clonotype. The rearrangement uses TRBV7-2 and TRBJ2-3; TRBD2 agrees at 8 bases. The germline gives CDR1 SGHTA, CDR2 FQGNSA. The CDR3 contains 19 residues. J was trimmed by 4 bases and V by 3 bases; bases with no gene match: 18. The CDR3 is CASSFPAGSGSLLADTQYF. As DNA, the CDR3 is TGTGCCAGCAGCTTTCCAGCCGGGAGCGGGAGCCTCCTCGCAGATACGCAGTATTTT.

This clonotype occurred many times. The CDR3: CASSPGGMGNTEAFF. CDR3 DNA: TGTGCCAGCTCACCTGGGGGGATGGGGAACACTGAAGCTTTCTTT. V gene TRBV18 combines with J gene TRBJ1-1; possibly TRBD1 for D (5 bases). The CDR3 totals 15 residues. Germline values: CDR1 KGHSH, CDR2 LQKENI. V was pared by 3 bases and J by 1 base, with 12 bases between.

This clonotype was counted at least ten times. The chain recombines TRBV6-2 or TRBV6-3 with TRBJ2-3; D remains ambiguous. The V gene's germline CDR1 is MNHEY and CDR2 SVGEGT. The CDR3 loop spans 15 amino acids. V lost 2 bases and J lost 3, with 12 bases in between. The CDR3 region is CASSYQVGRTDTQYF. CDR3 in DNA: TGTGCCAGCAGTTACCAAGTAGGTCGGACAGATACGCAGTATTTT.

Note on this clonotype: Being one base from a much bigger clone, this may be a read error. DNA for the CDR3: TGCGCCAGCAGCTTGCCCTTCGATCCGCTAGCGGGCCTCTCCTACGAGCAGTTCTTC. This gives the protein CASSLPFDPLAGLSYEQFF. V gene TRBV5-1 combines with J gene TRBJ2-7, with 8 bases aligning to TRBD2. The last part of the DNA fits TRBJ2-1 better; the J call may be wrong. The germline V gene has CDR1 SGHRS and CDR2 YFSETQ. The CDR3 length is 19 residues.

This clonotype has ten or more counts. V and J are TRBV2 and TRBJ1-2; unclear D gene. This CDR3 is built from 15 residues. Germline V gene data show CDR1 as SNHLY and CDR2 as FYNNEI. V lost 7 bases and J lost 8, with 23 bases in between. CDR3 DNA sequence: TGTGCCAGCACCGAAGTCCCCCAGGCCGCGAGAGGCTACACCTTC. Its protein product is CASTEVPQAARGYTF.

This clonotype was seen more than once but under ten times. The V and J genes are TRBV19 and TRBJ1-1; TRBD1 agrees at 8 bases. The junction had 8 bases not matched to a gene; V was cut back by 5 bases and J by 6 bases. The CDR3 has 14 amino acids. Germline CDR1 reads LNHDA; CDR2 reads SQIVND (reference sequence). The CDR3 loop reads CASSLGQGRAEAFF. The CDR3 coding sequence is TGTGCCAGTAGTCTTGGACAGGGAAGAGCTGAAGCTTTCTTT.

This rearrangement joins TRBV9 to TRBJ2-2; 7 bases match TRBD2. The CDR3 extends over 13 amino acids. Per the germline V gene, CDR1 is SGDLS and CDR2 is YYNGEE. V trimming: 5 bases; J trimming: 6 bases; junction bases outside the gene matches: 4. CDR3 amino acids: CASRGLGPGELFF. The CDR3 DNA reads as TGTGCCAGCAGAGGACTAGGCCCCGGGGAGCTGTTTTTT.

This clonotype was recorded many times. The CDR3 spells CASSLVFGSKGYNEQFF. The CDR3 DNA follows: TGTGCCAGCAGCTTAGTTTTCGGGAGCAAGGGGTACAATGAGCAGTTCTTC. The chain recombines TRBV7-2 with TRBJ2-1; possible D gene TRBD2, 6 bases. V gave up 1 base and J gave up 4 bases, with 17 bases separating them. CDR3 length equals 17 residues. Germline V lookup: CDR1 SGHTA, CDR2 FQGNSA.

The chain has TRBV7-2 and TRBJ2-1, with a weak D call TRBD2 (6 bases). V lost 3 bases and J lost 6, with 15 bases in between. The germline V gene has CDR1 SGHTA and CDR2 FQGNSA. The length of the CDR3 is 15 residues. The DNA for the CDR3 is TGTGCCAGCAGCTTTACGGGGGACCGCTGCAATGAGCAGTTCTTC. This translates into CASSFTGDRCNEQFF.

This clonotype was recorded many times. The CDR3: CASSKTVGASSYEQYF. CDR3 DNA: TGTGCCAGCAGCAAGACAGTGGGGGCCAGCTCCTACGAGCAGTACTTC. The V call is TRBV6-2 or TRBV6-3, the J call TRBJ2-7; TRBD1 might be the D (6 bases). Trimming took off 6 bases at V and 0 bases at J, with 18 bases between the two ends. This CDR3 comprises 16 residues. Germline V gene data show CDR1 as MNHEY and CDR2 as SVGEGT.